The rows below give T cell receptor beta chains drawn from one sample of a study of T cell repertoires in cytomegalovirus infection. In TCRdb, the reads were re-called with MiXCR into one record per CDR3 protein. Of approximately 350,000 distinct CDR3 sequences detected, about 35% appear once; the ten largest clones hold roughly 12%. The antigens of these receptors remain unknown. The input for sequencing was cultured PBMCs, taken from culture after CMV antigen stimulation. The origin of the receptors is a human donor in good health (CMV status not recorded). Some clones in this sample may be carry-over from other donors' samples. Both conserved end residues are part of each CDR3. The D gene is left open where the match is weak. Expanded clones are given a class, and other clones once, few, many or no size at all.

TRBD1	-	TRBV7-2	TRBJ1-1	CASNRQAGGNTEAFF	TGTGCCAGCAACAGGCAGGCAGGGGGGAACACTGAAGCTTTCTTT
-	-	TRBV4-3	TRBJ2-2	CASSQGGASGEVTGELFF	TGCGCCAGCAGCCAAGGAGGGGCCTCGGGGGAGGTCACCGGGGAGCTGTTTTTT
TRBD2	-	TRBV10-3	TRBJ2-2	CAISPHSGRENTGELFF	TGTGCCATCAGTCCCCATAGCGGGAGGGAGAACACCGGGGAGCTGTTTTTT
TRBD2	-	TRBV10-2	TRBJ2-5	CASRTSGEETQYF	TGCGCCAGCAGGACTAGCGGGGAAGAGACCCAGTACTTC
-	few	TRBV6-2/TRBV6-3	TRBJ1-1	CASGRLTGQGTEAFF	TGTGCCAGCGGACGTTTAACAGGGCAGGGCACTGAAGCTTTCTTT
-	few	TRBV12-3/TRBV12-4	TRBJ2-4	CASSYYQSIGNIQYF	TGTGCCAGCAGTTACTACCAAAGTATTGGAAACATTCAGTACTTC
-	-	TRBV6-5	TRBJ1-3	CASSYRGPTFLNTIYF	TGTGCCAGCAGTTACAGGGGACCGACTTTCCTAAACACCATATATTTT
-	few	TRBV11-2	TRBJ1-2	CASSLTSSGADYGYTF	TGTGCCAGCAGCTTAACGAGTTCAGGGGCTGACTATGGCTACACCTTC
-	-	TRBV6-2/TRBV6-3	TRBJ2-3	CASSIADTDTQYF	TGTGCCAGCAGTATAGCGGACACAGATACGCAGTATTTT
-	few	TRBV19	TRBJ2-1	CASSIGTATNNEQFF	TGTGCCAGTAGTATAGGGACAGCTACTAACAATGAGCAGTTCTTC
TRBD2	-	TRBV6-2/TRBV6-3	TRBJ2-1	CASSYYRTSGSLFF	TGTGCCAGCAGTTATTATCGGACTAGCGGGTCGCTGTTCTTC
TRBD1	many	TRBV7-8	TRBJ1-2	CASSSRDSTYGYTF	TGTGCCAGCAGCTCGCGGGACAGCACCTATGGCTACACCTTC
TRBD1	-	TRBV6-6	TRBJ1-6	CASRLTGVIYNSPLHF	TGTGCCAGCAGGCTGACAGGGGTCATCTATAATTCACCCCTCCACTTT
-	many	TRBV4-2	TRBJ1-4	CASSPALDTGNEKLFF	TGTGCCAGCAGCCCGGCTTTGGACACGGGTAATGAAAAACTGTTTTTT
-	-	TRBV23-1	TRBJ2-1	CASSLWGPYNEQFF	TGCGCCAGCAGTCTTTGGGGGCCCTACAATGAGCAGTTCTTC
-	-	TRBV18	TRBJ2-5	CASSPPTGGLQTQYF	TGTGCCAGCTCACCACCGACCGGTGGGCTTCAGACCCAGTACTTC
TRBD2	many	TRBV28	TRBJ2-2	CASSFGGRASTGELFF	TGTGCCAGCAGTTTCGGCGGGAGGGCCTCCACCGGGGAGCTGTTTTTT
-	-	TRBV10-3	TRBJ2-7	CAGSSSSYEQYF	TGTGCCGGGAGCAGTAGCTCCTACGAGCAGTACTTC
TRBD2	-	TRBV29-1	TRBJ2-4	CSVDTAGGTKNIQYF	TGCAGCGTTGATACTGCGGGAGGGACCAAAAACATTCAGTACTTC
-	-	TRBV28	TRBJ2-7	CASTPHRTYEQYF	TGTGCCAGCACCCCACACAGGACCTACGAGCAGTACTTC
-	-	TRBV4-1	TRBJ1-1	CASSQGMVVGTEAFF	TGCGCCAGCAGCCAAGGAATGGTCGTGGGCACTGAAGCTTTCTTT
-	-	TRBV5-4	TRBJ2-2	CASSLAPVNTGELFF	TGTGCCAGCAGCTTGGCCCCTGTGAACACCGGGGAGCTGTTTTTT
-	-	TRBV4-1	TRBJ2-1	CASSQEARNEQFF	TGCGCCAGCAGCCAAGAGGCACGCAATGAGCAGTTCTTC
TRBD2	-	TRBV12-3/TRBV12-4	TRBJ2-2	CASRASGRSTGELFF	TGTGCCAGCAGGGCCAGCGGGAGGAGTACCGGGGAGCTGTTTTTT
-	-	TRBV6-5	TRBJ2-3	CASSYQDSSADTQYF	TGTGCCAGCAGTTACCAGGACAGTTCGGCAGATACGCAGTATTTT
TRBD2	few	TRBV7-9	TRBJ2-1	CASSLEASGRAFVYEQFF	TGTGCCAGCAGCTTAGAGGCTAGCGGGAGAGCTTTCGTCTATGAGCAGTTCTTC
-	few	TRBV7-2	TRBJ2-7	CASSFLEGQYEQYF	TGTGCCAGCAGCTTCTTGGAGGGCCAGTACGAGCAGTACTTC
-	many	TRBV7-2	TRBJ2-7	CASSLFRTGEQYF	TGTGCCAGCAGTTTATTTAGGACGGGAGAGCAGTACTTC
TRBD2	-	TRBV6-2/TRBV6-3	TRBJ2-1	CASTDGTSGKGEQFF	TGTGCCAGCACCGACGGGACTAGCGGGAAAGGGGAGCAGTTCTTC
-	few	TRBV7-2	TRBJ2-2	CASSFSSSNAGELFF	TGTGCCAGCAGCTTTAGCTCGAGTAACGCCGGGGAGCTGTTTTTT
TRBD1	-	TRBV4-1	TRBJ1-1	CASSQGGQGLTEAFF	TGCGCCAGCAGCCAAGGGGGACAGGGGCTCACTGAAGCTTTCTTT
TRBD1	-	TRBV7-2	TRBJ2-1	CASSFPGQGKAEGSYNEQFF	TGTGCCAGCAGCTTCCCGGGACAGGGGAAGGCGGAGGGCTCCTACAATGAGCAGTTCTTC
-	-	TRBV20-1	TRBJ1-4	CSARRSGSTLKLFF	TGCAGTGCTAGACGGTCAGGGTCCACCCTAAAACTGTTTTTT
-	many	TRBV7-2	TRBJ2-1	CASSGGGNNEQFF	TGTGCCAGCAGCGGGGGGGGCAACAATGAGCAGTTCTTC
-	few	TRBV6-5	TRBJ2-3	CASSYSGQQTRTDTQYF	TGTGCCAGCAGTTACTCAGGACAGCAGACCCGCACAGATACGCAGTATTTT
TRBD1	many	TRBV7-2	TRBJ2-5	CASSPRTGGGQETQYF	TGTGCCAGCAGCCCCCGGACAGGGGGAGGCCAAGAGACCCAGTACTTC
-	-	TRBV6-2/TRBV6-3	TRBJ2-7	CASSTRDGRYEQYF	TGTGCCAGCAGTACCCGGGACGGCCGCTACGAGCAGTACTTC
TRBD1	-	TRBV6-1	TRBJ1-2	CASSRSKQGLYGYTF	TGTGCCAGCAGCAGGAGCAAACAGGGGCTTTATGGCTACACCTTC
TRBD2	many	TRBV7-8	TRBJ2-3	CASSLGLAGEGTQYF	TGTGCCAGCAGCTTAGGACTAGCGGGAGAAGGGACGCAGTATTTT
-	-	TRBV7-6	TRBJ1-1	CASSQGLGGGETEAFF	TGTGCCAGCAGCCAGGGGTTAGGGGGGGGAGAAACTGAAGCTTTCTTT
-	-	TRBV12-5	TRBJ1-1	CASGLPSRGVLNTEAFF	TGTGCTAGTGGTTTGCCCTCTCGTGGGGTCCTGAACACTGAAGCTTTCTTT
-	-	TRBV12-5	TRBJ1-3	CASGLGFRSSGNTIYF	TGTGCTAGTGGTTTGGGCTTCCGCTCCTCCGGAAACACCATATATTTT
TRBD1	-	TRBV6-1	TRBJ2-5	CASESRDSPYF	TGTGCCAGCGAAAGCCGGGACAGCCCGTATTTC
-	few	TRBV20-1	TRBJ1-3	CSASQTDGNTIYF	TGCAGTGCTTCACAGACTGATGGAAACACCATATATTTT
-	few	TRBV6-2/TRBV6-3	TRBJ1-1	CASSQGNEAFF	TGTGCCAGCAGTCAGGGGAATGAAGCTTTCTTT
TRBD2	few	TRBV20-1	TRBJ2-3	CSATVTSGGTDTQYF	TGCAGTGCTACCGTGACTAGCGGGGGCACAGATACGCAGTATTTT
-	-	TRBV15	TRBJ2-5	CATSGDGPRVMETQYF	TGTGCCACCAGCGGGGACGGCCCGAGGGTGATGGAGACCCAGTACTTC
-	few	TRBV12-3/TRBV12-4	TRBJ1-6	CASSLLGFNSPLHF	TGTGCCAGCAGTTTATTGGGATTTAATTCACCCCTCCACTTT
-	-	TRBV7-2	TRBJ2-7	CASSSPHGEQYF	TGTGCCAGCAGCTCCCCCCATGGCGAGCAGTACTTC
TRBD2	few	TRBV11-1	TRBJ2-1	CASSLGVGLADNEQFF	TGTGCCAGCAGCTTAGGGGTTGGACTAGCCGACAATGAGCAGTTCTTC